This entry concerns a single T cell receptor beta chain. The antigen is unknown. This sample was included in a study of Ad26.COV2.S vaccination and SARS-CoV-2 variants. The study's findings and limits: Whether participants received vaccine or placebo, their non-spike TCR breadth was similar.

V lost 4 bases to trimming and J lost 8 bases, with 14 bases between them. The CDR3 sequence is 14 residues long. Germline V gene sequence: CDR1 SEHNR, CDR2 FQNEAQ (reference sequence). The treatment: 15 to 20 received Ad26.COV2.S at low or high dose, single or two shots; about 5 received placebo; per-sample allocation not given. The investigators took samples on day 63 after the first vaccine or placebo injection. Wuhan-strain SARS-CoV-2 spike was expressed by the Ad26 vector that made up the vaccine. This table comes from immunoSEQ multiplex PCR, and its TCRdb copy is limited to in-frame clones, with some not included. The sample lists 250,000 or so clones; 87% were seen once.

Sequences were derived from peripheral blood, sampled in a trial of Ad26.COV2.S vaccine versus placebo. V gene TRBV7-9 combines with J gene TRBJ1-4; a possible D gene is TRBD1 (6 bases). The receptor was isolated from a person aged 18 to 59 who received the Ad26.COV2.S COVID-19 vaccine or a placebo. CDR3 protein: CASSSTGFREKLFF. CDR3 nucleotide sequence: TGTGCCAGCAGCTCAACAGGGTTTCGGGAAAAACTGTTTTTT. Combining the CDR3 with reference TRBV7-9 and TRBJ1-4 gives the whole variable domain DTGVSQNPRHKITKRGQNVTFRCDPISEHNRLYWYRQTLGQGPEFLTYFQNEAQLEKSRLLSDRFSAERPKGSFSTLEIQRTEQGDSAMYLCASSSTGFREKLFFGSGTQLSVL.